Below are 9 T cell receptor beta chains sequenced from a single sample in a study of early T cells in non-severe SARS-CoV-2 infection (dated by TCRdb to 2020 to 2023). The library relied on 5' RACE. Sequencing was performed on a NextSeq 500. TCRdb cleaned the public reads at Q25 with fastp, built clones with MiXCR and kept in-frame beta chains. CDR3 protein sequences are deduplicated, and each keeps its most common genes and DNA. The sample includes 65,000 to 85,000 distinct CDR3 sequences, with 11% observed a single time. The biggest ten clones account for around 4% of the sample. Sequencing input: whole blood. Receptors were obtained from an adult who was a healthcare worker with PCR-confirmed SARS-CoV-2 infection or an uninfected control (not recorded which).

This clonotype was found a few times. The chain recombines TRBV5-1 with TRBJ2-1; D call uncertain. Germline V lookup: CDR1 SGHRS, CDR2 YFSETQ. The CDR3 is 13 residues long. V lost 1 base to trimming and J lost 7 bases, with 9 bases between them. The CDR3 protein is CASSLLVGNEQFF. The CDR3 DNA sequence: TGCGCCAGCAGCTTGCTCGTGGGTAATGAGCAGTTCTTC.

The V gene is TRBV27, the J gene TRBJ2-7; the match to TRBD1 covers 11 bases. V was pared by 0 bases and J by 1 base, with 2 bases of the junction left unmatched. Germline V gives CDR1 MNHEY, CDR2 SMNVEV (reference sequence). The CDR3 covers 16 residues. The CDR3 DNA sequence: TGTGCCAGCAGTTTATCGGGGACAGGGGGGTCCTACGAGCAGTACTTC. It codes for CASSLSGTGGSYEQYF.

The rearrangement uses TRBV5-1 and TRBJ2-7; 7 bases map to TRBD1. The CDR3 loop spans 14 amino acids. Germline V CDR1 and CDR2: SGHRS, YFSETQ. V gave up 2 bases and J gave up 3 bases; unmatched junction bases: 5. In DNA, the CDR3 is TGCGCCAGCAGCTTTCCAGCAGGGGGCTACGAGCAGTACTTC. It yields the protein CASSFPAGGYEQYF. Full variable domain (remainder filled in from reference TRBV5-1 and TRBJ2-7): KAGVTQTPRYLIKTRGQQVTLSCSPISGHRSVSWYQQTPGQGLQFLFEYFSETQRNKGNFPGRFSGRQFSNSRSEMNVSTLELGDSALYLCASSFPAGGYEQYFGPGTRLTVT.

This clonotype was seen ten or more times. The chain is built from TRBV11-3 and TRBJ2-1; D not certain. Trimming shortened V by 3 bases and J by 2 bases, and 8 bases separated the two germline ends. The CDR3 length is 14 residues. CDR1 and CDR2 from the germline V gene are SGHNT and YENEEA. CDR3 coding DNA: TGTGCCAGCAGCTTCCCTCGAGCCTACAATGAGCAGTTCTTC. Protein: CASSFPRAYNEQFF.

The J gene is TRBJ2-3, the V gene TRBV6-6, with 13 nucleotides matching TRBD2. Germline V gives CDR1 MNHNY, CDR2 SVGAGI (reference sequence). V was pared by 2 bases and J by 1 base, with 3 bases of the junction left unmatched. The CDR3 is 17 residues long. In DNA form, the CDR3 reads TGTGCCAGCAGTTACCGGACTAGCGGGGGCCGCACAGATACGCAGTATTTT. This gives the protein CASSYRTSGGRTDTQYF.

This clonotype was observed many times. This chain uses TRBV5-4 with TRBJ2-3, with 9 positions matching TRBD2. CDR3 length: 16 amino acids. Per the germline V gene, CDR1 is SGHNT and CDR2 is YYREEE (reference sequence). V lost 4 bases, J lost 5 bases, and 11 bases stayed unmatched. CDR3 coding DNA: TGTGCCAGCAGCCCTACTCGGCGGGGGGGCCGAGATACGCAGTATTTT. This translates into CASSPTRRGGRDTQYF.

The rearrangement links TRBV27 to TRBJ1-2; D not certain. The CDR3 covers 14 residues. In germline, CDR1 is MNHEY, CDR2 SMNVEV (reference sequence). Deletions cut 2 bases from V and 4 bases from J, with 11 bases between. The DNA for the CDR3 is TGTGCCAGCAGTTTAGGAGGGTATGGCTATGGCTACACCTTC. Translated: CASSLGGYGYGYTF.

This clonotype was detected only a few times. V gene TRBV2 combines with J gene TRBJ1-3; D unresolved. V gave up 8 bases and J gave up 0 bases, with 14 bases separating them. The germline CDR1 and CDR2 sequences are SNHLY and FYNNEI. This CDR3 has 15 amino acids. CDR3 in DNA: TGTGCCAGCGCGAAGGGCACCTACTCTGGAAACACCATATATTTT. Translation gives CASAKGTYSGNTIYF.

The chain links TRBV6-1 to TRBJ2-1, with TRBD2 matching over 8 bases. Germline lookup yields CDR1 MNHNS and CDR2 SASEGT. This CDR3 has 13 amino acids. The ends lost 6 bases at V and 5 bases at J; junction bases unmatched: 3. The chain's CDR3 is CASRLAVNNEQFF. The CDR3 DNA reads TGTGCCAGCAGACTAGCGGTCAACAATGAGCAGTTCTTC.